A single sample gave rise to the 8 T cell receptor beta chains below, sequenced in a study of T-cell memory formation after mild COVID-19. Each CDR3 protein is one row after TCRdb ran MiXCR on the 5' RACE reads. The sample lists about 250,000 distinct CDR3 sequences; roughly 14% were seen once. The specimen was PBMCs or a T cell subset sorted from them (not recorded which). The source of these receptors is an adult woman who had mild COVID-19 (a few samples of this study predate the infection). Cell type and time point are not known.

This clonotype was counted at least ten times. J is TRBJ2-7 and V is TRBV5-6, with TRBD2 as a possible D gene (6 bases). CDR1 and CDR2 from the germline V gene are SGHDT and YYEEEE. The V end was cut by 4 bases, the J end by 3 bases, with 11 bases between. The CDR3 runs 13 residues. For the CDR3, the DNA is TGTGCCAGCAGCCGCGGGGTAAACTACGAGCAGTACTTC. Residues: CASSRGVNYEQYF.

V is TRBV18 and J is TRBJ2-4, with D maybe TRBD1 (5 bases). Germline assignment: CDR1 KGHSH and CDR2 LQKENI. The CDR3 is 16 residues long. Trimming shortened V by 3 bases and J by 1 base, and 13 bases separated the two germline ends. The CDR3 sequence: CASSPGQVGAKNIQYF. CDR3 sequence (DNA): TGTGCCAGCTCACCGGGGCAGGTCGGGGCCAAAAACATTCAGTACTTC.

CDR3 region: CATSRTGTGIRPQHF. Written as DNA, the CDR3 is TGTGCCACCAGCAGGACCGGGACAGGGATCCGGCCCCAGCATTTT. The rearrangement uses TRBV15 and TRBJ1-5; 9 bases align to TRBD1. Germline V gene lookup returns CDR1 LNHNV and CDR2 YYDKDF (reference sequence). The CDR3 has 15 amino acids. V shed 3 bases and J 9 bases; nucleotides not matched to a gene: 9.

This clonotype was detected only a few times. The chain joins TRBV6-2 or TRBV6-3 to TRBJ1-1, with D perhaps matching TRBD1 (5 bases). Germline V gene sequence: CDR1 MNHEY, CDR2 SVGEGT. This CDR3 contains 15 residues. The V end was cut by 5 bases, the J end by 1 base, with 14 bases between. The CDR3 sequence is CASSPPGPRNTEAFF. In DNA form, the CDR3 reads TGTGCCAGCAGTCCCCCGGGACCGAGGAACACTGAAGCTTTCTTT.

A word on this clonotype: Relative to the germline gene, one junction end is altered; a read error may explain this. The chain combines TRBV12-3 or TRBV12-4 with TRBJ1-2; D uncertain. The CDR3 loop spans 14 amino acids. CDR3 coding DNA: TGTGCCAGCAGTCCCACCCTCGGCAGCGGTGGGCTTTACTTC. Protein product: CASSPTLGSGGLYF.

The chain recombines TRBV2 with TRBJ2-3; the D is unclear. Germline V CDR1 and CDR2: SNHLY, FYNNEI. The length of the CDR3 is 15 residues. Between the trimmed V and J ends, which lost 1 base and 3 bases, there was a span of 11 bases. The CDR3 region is CASSEEAVPTDTQYF. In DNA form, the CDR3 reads TGTGCCAGCAGTGAAGAGGCAGTTCCGACAGATACGCAGTATTTT.

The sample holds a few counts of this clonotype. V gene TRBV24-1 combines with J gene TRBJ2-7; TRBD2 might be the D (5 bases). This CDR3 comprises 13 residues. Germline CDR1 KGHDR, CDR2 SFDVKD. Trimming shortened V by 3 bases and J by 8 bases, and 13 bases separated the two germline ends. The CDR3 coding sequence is TGTGCCACCAGTGATCCCTCGACCGGGAAGCAGTACTTC. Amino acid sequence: CATSDPSTGKQYF.

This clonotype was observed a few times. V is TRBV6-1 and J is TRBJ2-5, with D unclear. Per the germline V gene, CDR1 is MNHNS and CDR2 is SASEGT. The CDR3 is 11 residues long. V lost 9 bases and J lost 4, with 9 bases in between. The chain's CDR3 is CASRVIETQYF. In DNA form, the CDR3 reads TGTGCCAGTAGGGTAATAGAGACCCAGTACTTC.